This TCR beta chain was obtained from a study of blood T cell repertoires in COVID-19. Turning to the study itself: T cells, B-cell-depleted T cells, or PBMCs provided the cDNA or gDNA that served as material.

CDR3 size: 13 residues. The ends were cut back, 4 bases at V and 4 bases at J, with 11 bases in the middle. The germline gives CDR1 SGDLS, CDR2 YYNGEE. Authors' processing steps: Nucleated cell number was recorded as an estimate derived from reference gene primer amplification. Assay used: immunoSEQ multiplex PCR; TCRdb lists only in-frame clones, some missing. That table furnishes V, J and clone size, whereas the DNA furnished D and trimming. The table lists around 200,000 clones, about 88% of them singletons. This receptor was obtained from a woman of 80 years or more in a cohort sampled during active or convalescent COVID-19. The chain recombines TRBV9 with TRBJ2-5, with D possibly TRBD1 on 6 matching bases. Specimen: peripheral blood. The CDR3 DNA follows: TGTGCCAGCAGCCCTCCGACAGGAGAGACCCAGTACTTC. Its protein product is CASSPPTGETQYF.